Listed below are T cell receptor beta chains from one sample, sequenced in a study of metastatic and nonmetastatic thyroid tumors. MiXCR reprocessed the PCR reads for TCRdb. Of some 30,000 clones in the sample, 10% to 13% were seen once. Sequenced sample: blood. These receptors were collected from a female donor with papillary thyroid cancer or a benign thyroid nodule (not recorded which). Some clones in this sample may be carry-over from other donors' samples. Both conserved end residues are part of each CDR3. The order of the fields is J gene, D gene, V gene, CDR3 length, clone size, CDR3 protein, CDR3 DNA. D genes are given only for firm matches. Clone size is not always given. Where it is, it says once, few, many or a class for expanded clones.

J gene: TRBJ1-5
D gene: NA
V gene: TRBV6-5
CDR3 length: 15
clone size: many
CDR3 protein: CASSSTGNSNQPQHF
CDR3 DNA: TGTGCCAGCAGTTCAACAGGGAATAGCAATCAGCCCCAGCATTTT

J gene: TRBJ1-2
D gene: TRBD1
V gene: TRBV2
CDR3 length: 16
clone size: many
CDR3 protein: CASSDPGTGTIYGYTF
CDR3 DNA: TGTGCCAGCAGTGACCCTGGGACAGGGACAATCTATGGCTACACCTTC

J gene: TRBJ2-1
D gene: TRBD1
V gene: TRBV6-5
CDR3 length: 15
clone size: NA
CDR3 protein: CASSYGATGNNEQFF
CDR3 DNA: TGTGCCAGCAGTTATGGGGCGACAGGGAACAATGAGCAGTTCTTC

J gene: TRBJ2-7
D gene: NA
V gene: TRBV30
CDR3 length: 16
clone size: many
CDR3 protein: CAWRGGVGGLRYEQYF
CDR3 DNA: TGTGCCTGGAGGGGCGGGGTGGGGGGTCTCAGGTACGAGCAGTACTTC

J gene: TRBJ2-7
D gene: NA
V gene: TRBV6-2/TRBV6-3
CDR3 length: 14
clone size: few
CDR3 protein: CASSYSGVPIEQYF
CDR3 DNA: TGTGCCAGCAGTTACTCGGGAGTACCTATCGAGCAGTACTTC

J gene: TRBJ2-1
D gene: NA
V gene: TRBV6-1
CDR3 length: 14
clone size: few
CDR3 protein: CASSVQSSYNEQFF
CDR3 DNA: TGTGCCAGCAGTGTACAAAGCTCCTACAATGAGCAGTTCTTC

J gene: TRBJ2-7
D gene: TRBD2
V gene: TRBV7-9
CDR3 length: 13
clone size: many
CDR3 protein: CASSSAGGVEQYF
CDR3 DNA: TGTGCCAGCAGCTCAGCGGGGGGCGTCGAGCAGTACTTC

J gene: TRBJ1-1
D gene: NA
V gene: TRBV9
CDR3 length: 13
clone size: many
CDR3 protein: CASSVVGKSEAFF
CDR3 DNA: TGTGCCAGCAGCGTAGTAGGGAAGTCTGAAGCTTTCTTT

J gene: TRBJ1-6
D gene: TRBD1
V gene: TRBV3-1
CDR3 length: 15
clone size: many
CDR3 protein: CASSTGQGPISPLHF
CDR3 DNA: TGTGCCAGCAGCACAGGACAGGGTCCTATTTCACCCCTCCACTTT

J gene: TRBJ2-3
D gene: TRBD2
V gene: TRBV9
CDR3 length: 17
clone size: many
CDR3 protein: CASSHPGTSDSTDTQYF
CDR3 DNA: TGTGCCAGCAGCCACCCAGGGACTAGCGATAGCACAGATACGCAGTATTTT

J gene: TRBJ2-1
D gene: NA
V gene: TRBV14
CDR3 length: 14
clone size: many
CDR3 protein: CASMEHLGNNEQFF
CDR3 DNA: TGTGCCAGCATGGAACACCTGGGCAACAATGAGCAGTTCTTC

J gene: TRBJ2-3
D gene: TRBD2
V gene: TRBV7-2
CDR3 length: 15
clone size: many
CDR3 protein: CASSLEGLGSDTQYF
CDR3 DNA: TGTGCCAGCAGCTTAGAGGGACTAGGATCAGATACGCAGTATTTT

J gene: TRBJ2-2
D gene: TRBD2
V gene: TRBV6-6
CDR3 length: 19
clone size: many
CDR3 protein: CASSYQRLAGGTNTGELFF
CDR3 DNA: TGTGCCAGCAGTTATCAGAGACTAGCGGGAGGTACGAACACCGGGGAGCTGTTTTTT

J gene: TRBJ2-3
D gene: NA
V gene: TRBV6-1
CDR3 length: 16
clone size: many
CDR3 protein: CASRPIPGATTDTQYF
CDR3 DNA: TGTGCCAGCAGACCTATACCCGGGGCAACCACAGATACGCAGTATTTT

J gene: TRBJ2-7
D gene: TRBD1
V gene: TRBV18
CDR3 length: 18
clone size: many
CDR3 protein: CASSPPGRGTGGTYEQYF
CDR3 DNA: TGTGCCAGCTCACCACCGGGAAGGGGGACAGGGGGGACCTACGAGCAGTACTTC

J gene: TRBJ1-6
D gene: NA
V gene: TRBV6-2/TRBV6-3
CDR3 length: 15
clone size: NA
CDR3 protein: CASRTAWDGASPLHF
CDR3 DNA: TGTGCCAGCAGGACCGCTTGGGACGGAGCTTCGCCCCTCCACTTT

J gene: TRBJ2-5
D gene: NA
V gene: TRBV15
CDR3 length: 12
clone size: NA
CDR3 protein: CATSRDGETQYF
CDR3 DNA: TGTGCCACCAGCAGAGATGGAGAGACCCAGTACTTC

J gene: TRBJ1-2
D gene: NA
V gene: TRBV24-1
CDR3 length: 13
clone size: many
CDR3 protein: CATSPVLNYGYTF
CDR3 DNA: TGTGCCACCAGCCCAGTCTTAAACTATGGCTACACCTTC

J gene: TRBJ2-1
D gene: NA
V gene: TRBV24-1
CDR3 length: 15
clone size: few
CDR3 protein: CATSEVAVRSDEQFF
CDR3 DNA: TGTGCCACCAGTGAAGTGGCGGTTCGCTCCGATGAGCAGTTCTTC

J gene: TRBJ2-1
D gene: TRBD2
V gene: TRBV5-1
CDR3 length: 15
clone size: NA
CDR3 protein: CASSLASGRANEQFF
CDR3 DNA: TGCGCCAGCAGCTTGGCTAGCGGGAGGGCCAATGAGCAGTTCTTC

J gene: TRBJ2-1
D gene: NA
V gene: TRBV27
CDR3 length: 15
clone size: many
CDR3 protein: CASSSTAVSYNEQFF
CDR3 DNA: TGTGCCAGCAGTTCGACAGCGGTGTCTTACAATGAGCAGTTCTTC

J gene: TRBJ2-7
D gene: TRBD1
V gene: TRBV30
CDR3 length: 14
clone size: many
CDR3 protein: CAWSGQGRWNEQYF
CDR3 DNA: TGTGCCTGGAGTGGACAGGGGCGATGGAACGAGCAGTACTTC

J gene: TRBJ2-5
D gene: TRBD2
V gene: TRBV27
CDR3 length: 14
clone size: many
CDR3 protein: CASSPSGGVETQYF
CDR3 DNA: TGTGCCAGCAGTCCCTCGGGGGGGGTGGAGACCCAGTACTTC

J gene: TRBJ2-2
D gene: NA
V gene: TRBV7-9
CDR3 length: 14
clone size: many
CDR3 protein: CASSPPENTGELFF
CDR3 DNA: TGTGCCAGCAGCCCCCCCGAGAACACCGGGGAGCTGTTTTTT

J gene: TRBJ2-2
D gene: TRBD2
V gene: TRBV11-3
CDR3 length: 17
clone size: many
CDR3 protein: CASSLGGLAVNTGELFF
CDR3 DNA: TGTGCCAGCAGCTTAGGGGGACTAGCGGTGAACACCGGGGAGCTGTTTTTT

J gene: TRBJ1-3
D gene: NA
V gene: TRBV13
CDR3 length: 16
clone size: many
CDR3 protein: CASSSLGANSGNTIYF
CDR3 DNA: TGTGCCAGCAGCTCTTTGGGGGCCAACTCTGGAAACACCATATATTTT

J gene: TRBJ2-3
D gene: NA
V gene: TRBV12-5
CDR3 length: 14
clone size: NA
CDR3 protein: CASGPGGSTDTQYF
CDR3 DNA: TGTGCTAGTGGTCCGGGGGGCAGCACAGATACGCAGTATTTT

J gene: TRBJ2-1
D gene: NA
V gene: TRBV6-1
CDR3 length: 15
clone size: many
CDR3 protein: CASSEKDSGGIEQFF
CDR3 DNA: TGTGCCAGCAGTGAAAAGGATAGCGGAGGGATTGAGCAGTTCTTC